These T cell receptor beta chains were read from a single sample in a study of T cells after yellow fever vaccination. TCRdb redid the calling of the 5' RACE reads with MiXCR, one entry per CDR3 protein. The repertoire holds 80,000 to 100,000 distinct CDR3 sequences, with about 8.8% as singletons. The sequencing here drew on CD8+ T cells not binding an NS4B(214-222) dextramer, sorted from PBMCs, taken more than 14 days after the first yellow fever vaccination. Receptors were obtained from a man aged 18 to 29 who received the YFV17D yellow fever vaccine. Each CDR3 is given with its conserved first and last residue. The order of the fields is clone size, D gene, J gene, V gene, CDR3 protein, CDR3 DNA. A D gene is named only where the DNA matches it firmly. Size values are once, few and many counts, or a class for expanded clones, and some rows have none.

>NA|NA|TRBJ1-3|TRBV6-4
CASRHTYPFGRAPGNTIYF
TGTGCCAGCAGACATACCTATCCGTTCGGGAGGGCGCCTGGAAACACCATATATTTT
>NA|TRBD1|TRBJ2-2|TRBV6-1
CASRRGQANTGELFF
TGTGCCAGCAGGAGAGGACAGGCGAACACCGGGGAGCTGTTTTTT
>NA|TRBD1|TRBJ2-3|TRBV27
CASSFEGAADTQYF
TGTGCCAGCAGTTTCGAGGGGGCAGCGGATACGCAGTATTTT
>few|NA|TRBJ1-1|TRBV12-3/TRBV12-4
CASGVDGFTEAFF
TGTGCCAGCGGGGTGGACGGTTTCACTGAAGCTTTCTTT
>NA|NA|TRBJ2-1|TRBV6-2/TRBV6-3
CASRGRSYNEQFF
TGTGCCTCGCGCGGTCGCTCCTACAATGAGCAGTTCTTC
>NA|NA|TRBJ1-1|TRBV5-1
CASSLGSPGTNTEAFF
TGCGCCAGCAGCTTGGGCTCCCCGGGTACGAACACTGAAGCTTTCTTT
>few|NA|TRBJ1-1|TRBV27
CASSPSRRDKNTEAFF
TGTGCCAGCAGCCCCTCCCGCCGGGACAAGAACACTGAAGCTTTCTTT
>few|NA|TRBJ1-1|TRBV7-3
CASSLGANTEAFF
TGTGCCAGCAGCTTAGGGGCAAACACTGAAGCTTTCTTT
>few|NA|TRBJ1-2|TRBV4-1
CASSQVQVGGLDGYTF
TGCGCCAGCAGCCAAGTCCAGGTCGGGGGGCTTGATGGCTACACCTTC
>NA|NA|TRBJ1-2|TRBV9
CASSVGATYGYTF
TGTGCCAGCAGCGTAGGTGCAACCTATGGCTACACCTTC